Listed below are T cell receptor beta chains from one sample, sequenced in a study of blood T cell repertoires in COVID-19. Produced via immunoSEQ multiplex PCR; TCRdb's table is partial and in-frame only. The data contain a few hundred thousand clones, 90% of them singletons. The sample was PBMCs or T cells enriched from blood (not recorded which). All receptors come from a man between 25 and 39 years old who had been exposed to COVID-19. Both conserved end residues are part of each CDR3. The order of the fields is D gene, J gene, V gene, clone size, CDR3 DNA, CDR3 protein. The D gene is left open where the match is weak. Clone sizes are given selectively: once, few, many, or a class where the clone is expanded.

NA | TRBJ1-1 | TRBV5-4 | NA | TGTGCCAGCAGCTTGGTAATTTTGTTAGAGAGGAAGAACACTGAAGCTTTCTTT | CASSLVILLERKNTEAFF
NA | TRBJ1-3 | TRBV6-6 | NA | TGTGCCAGCAGTTTTACGAGCTCTGGAAACACCATATATTTT | CASSFTSSGNTIYF
TRBD1 | TRBJ2-3 | TRBV7-9 | NA | TGTGCCAGCAGCTCGGGACAGGGAGCAGATACGCAGTATTTT | CASSSGQGADTQYF
TRBD1 | TRBJ1-6 | TRBV27 | NA | TGTGCCAGCAGATGGGGACAGGGAAGTAATTCACCCCTCCACTTT | CASRWGQGSNSPLHF
NA | TRBJ1-5 | TRBV7-9 | NA | TGTGCCACTCAGACTGCCCCCCATCAGCCCCAGCATTTT | CATQTAPHQPQHF
NA | TRBJ2-7 | TRBV18 | NA | TGTGCCAGCTCACCGGGAGCCCAGCCATCCTACGAGCAGTACTTC | CASSPGAQPSYEQYF
NA | TRBJ1-6 | TRBV21-1 | once | TGTGCCAGCAGCGAAAGGGACAGTTATTATAATTCACCCCTCCACTTT | CASSERDSYYNSPLHF
TRBD1 | TRBJ1-3 | TRBV6-6 | NA | TGTGCCAGCAGTCATTCAGGGGGCACCTCGGGCCGTGGAAACACCATATATTTT | CASSHSGGTSGRGNTIYF
TRBD2 | TRBJ2-6 | TRBV3-1/TRBV3-2 | once | TGTGCCAGCAGCCCCCCCCCGGGGGGGCCCTCTGGGGCCAACGTCCTGACTTTC | CASSPPPGGPSGANVLTF
NA | TRBJ1-1 | TRBV10-1 | NA | TGCGCCAGCAGTGAACAGCCGAACACTGAAGCTTTCTTT | CASSEQPNTEAFF
NA | TRBJ2-5 | TRBV12-3/TRBV12-4 | NA | TGTGCCAGCAGTTTATATGGTGAGGAGACCCAGTACTTC | CASSLYGEETQYF
TRBD2 | TRBJ2-1 | TRBV5-4 | NA | TGTGCCAGCAGCCGGGGGTCGACTAGCCCTATACAGGTTGAGCAGTTCTTC | CASSRGSTSPIQVEQFF
TRBD2 | TRBJ2-3 | TRBV6-6 | NA | TGTGCCAGCAGTGCGGGGGAGGGAGATACGCAGTATTTT | CASSAGEGDTQYF
NA | TRBJ1-1 | TRBV7-9 | once | TGTGCCAGCAGCGTAGGGCAGGGGATGACTGAAGCTTTCTTT | CASSVGQGMTEAFF
TRBD2 | TRBJ2-3 | TRBV11-3 | NA | TGTGCCAGCAGCTTTCAAGGACTAGCGGGGCGCCCTTTT | CASSFQGLAGRPF
NA | TRBJ1-6 | TRBV23-1 | NA | TGCGCCAGCAGTCAAACAGTCGATAGCTATAATTCACCCCTCCACTTT | CASSQTVDSYNSPLHF
NA | TRBJ1-2 | TRBV12-5 | NA | TGTGCTAGTGGTTTGACAGGCTATGGCTACACCTTC | CASGLTGYGYTF
TRBD1 | TRBJ2-5 | TRBV19 | NA | TGTGCCAGTAGTATAGAGGGGACAGGGGGGGAGACCCAGTACTTC | CASSIEGTGGETQYF
NA | TRBJ1-2 | TRBV30 | few | TGTGCCTGGAATAGGTTGGGGGCCTTTGATGGCTACACCTTC | CAWNRLGAFDGYTF
TRBD1 | TRBJ1-2 | TRBV6-5 | NA | TGTGCCAGCAGGTCCCCGGGACAGTCCTATGGCTACACCTTC | CASRSPGQSYGYTF
TRBD1 | TRBJ2-1 | TRBV11-1 | NA | TGTGCCAGCAGCCTGGGAACAGGGGGCCGGAATGAGCAGTTCTTC | CASSLGTGGRNEQFF
NA | TRBJ2-5 | TRBV7-9 | once | TGTGCCAGCAGCTTAGACTCTGAGACCCAGTACTTC | CASSLDSETQYF
NA | TRBJ1-1 | TRBV6-2/TRBV6-3 | NA | TGTGCCAGCAGTTACGCGGGGGAGAACACTGAAGCTTTCTTT | CASSYAGENTEAFF
NA | TRBJ2-5 | TRBV5-1 | NA | TGCGCCAGCAGCTGGCGGACAGGAGGGCAAGAGACCCAGTACTTC | CASSWRTGGQETQYF
TRBD2 | TRBJ2-7 | TRBV10-1 | NA | TGCGCCAGCAGTGACCCGGGAGGGGACTACGAGCAGTACTTC | CASSDPGGDYEQYF
NA | TRBJ1-2 | TRBV18 | NA | TGTGCCAGCTCACCCAACGATCGTGGGGGGGGCTACACCTTC | CASSPNDRGGGYTF
NA | TRBJ1-4 | TRBV6-5 | NA | TGTGCCAGCAGTTACCGAGGAGGCCGGGAAAAACTGTTTTTT | CASSYRGGREKLFF
TRBD1 | TRBJ1-6 | TRBV5-1 | NA | TGCGCCAGCAGCTTCACAGGACAGGATAATTCACCCCTCCACTTT | CASSFTGQDNSPLHF
TRBD2 | TRBJ2-2 | TRBV9 | NA | TGTGCCAGCAGCGCGGGAGGCGCCACCGGGGAGCTGTTTTTT | CASSAGGATGELFF